The 25 T cell receptor beta chains given below trace back to one sample, sequenced in a study of neurological immune-mediated disorders. Via MiXCR, TCRdb re-called the 5' RACE reads, giving one row per CDR3 protein. Among approximately 38,000 distinct CDR3 sequences, 2.5% were seen once, and the ten largest hold approximately 2.3%. Specimen: PBMCs. The receptors shown here come from a man aged 45-65 years with multiple sclerosis.

This clonotype has ten or more counts. This chain uses TRBV5-1 with TRBJ2-1; a weak D match, TRBD2 (5 bases). The length of the CDR3 is 16 residues. The V gene lost 0 bases and the J gene lost 2 bases, with 12 bases spanning the gap. CDR1 and CDR2 (germline): SGHRS, YFSETQ. The CDR3 region is CASSLALSGPYNEQFF. For the CDR3, the DNA is TGCGCCAGCAGCTTGGCGCTGAGCGGACCCTACAATGAGCAGTTCTTC.

This clonotype was seen repeatedly, ten times or more. The V gene is TRBV7-8, the J gene TRBJ2-5; D may be TRBD2 (6 bases). Trimming removed 9 bases at V and 5 bases at J, with 19 bases between. CDR1 SGHVS and CDR2 FQNEAQ come from the germline V gene. CDR3 length: 14 residues. The CDR3 coding sequence is TGTGCCAGTTCAAAACCTAGCGTGTTGGAGACCCAGTACTTC. Protein sequence: CASSKPSVLETQYF.

This clonotype was seen repeatedly, ten times or more. In DNA form, the CDR3 reads TGCAGTGCTAGAGAGGGAGGGGGTCAGCCCCAGCATTTT. Protein sequence: CSAREGGGQPQHF. V and J are TRBV20-1 and TRBJ1-5; D possibly corresponds to TRBD1 (6 bases). The CDR3 is made up of 13 amino acids. Looked up from germline, CDR1 is DFQATT and CDR2 is SNEGSKA (reference sequence). The V and J ends lost 0 bases and 6 bases respectively, with 9 bases between them.

This clonotype was found many times. The V and J genes are TRBV7-9 and TRBJ2-2; the match to TRBD1 covers 9 bases. The germline gives CDR1 SEHNR, CDR2 FQNEAQ (reference sequence). V lost 5 bases and J lost 7; bases outside the gene matches: 8. This CDR3 spans 15 amino acids. CDR3 bases: TGTGCCAGCAGCCAACAGGGGGCGCGGAGCGGGGAGCTGTTTTTT. Encoded protein: CASSQQGARSGELFF.

In this sample, this clonotype turned up many times. The chain is built from TRBV5-1 and TRBJ1-2; 7 bases align to TRBD1. This CDR3 spans 19 amino acids. With 0 bases clipped from V and 0 bases from J, the junction kept 14 bases outside the gene matches. Per germline, CDR1 SGHRS and CDR2 YFSETQ. CDR3 in DNA: TGCGCCAGCAGCTTGGGTTTGGGAGGAGGGGGCCAAGCTAACTATGGCTACACCTTC. It translates to CASSLGLGGGGQANYGYTF.

In this sample, this clonotype turned up many times. This CDR3 reads CASSPAAGGTYEQYF. CDR3 sequence (DNA): TGCGCCAGCAGCCCCGCGGCAGGGGGTACTTACGAGCAGTACTTC. V and J are TRBV5-1 and TRBJ2-7; 7 bases match TRBD1. This CDR3 has 15 residues. With V trimmed by 4 bases and J by 4 bases, 11 bases remained unmatched. CDR1 and CDR2 from the germline V gene are SGHRS and YFSETQ.

The table lists this clonotype with many counts. The chain joins TRBV3-1 to TRBJ2-5; 7 nucleotides agree with TRBD2. This CDR3 has 15 residues. V dropped 4 bases and J dropped 5; count of bases not matched to a gene: 10. The germline V gene has CDR1 LGHDT and CDR2 YNNKEL (reference sequence). CDR3 sequence: CASSRTNGRGETQYF. DNA of the CDR3: TGTGCCAGCAGCCGAACGAACGGGCGGGGGGAGACCCAGTACTTC.

In this sample, this clonotype turned up many times. This chain connects TRBV7-9 to TRBJ1-4; maybe TRBD1 (5 bases). Trimming left V 5 bases short and J 0 bases short, with 10 bases between. Germline assignment: CDR1 SEHNR and CDR2 FQNEAQ (reference sequence). The CDR3 contains 15 residues. CDR3 in amino acids: CASSQGRTTNEKLFF. The CDR3, as DNA: TGTGCCAGCAGCCAGGGACGGACAACTAATGAAAAACTGTTTTTT.

This clonotype was found many times. This chain links TRBV12-3 or TRBV12-4 with TRBJ2-1, with TRBD1 as a possible D gene (5 bases). Between the trimmed V and J ends, which lost 6 bases and 2 bases, there was a span of 8 bases. The CDR3 totals 13 residues. The DNA of the CDR3 is TGTGCCAGCAGCCAAGGGGCCTACAATGAGCAGTTCTTC. Amino acids: CASSQGAYNEQFF.

This clonotype was seen at least ten times. The chain is built from TRBV19 and TRBJ1-1; unclear D gene. CDR3 length equals 13 residues. The V gene lost 3 bases and the J gene lost 3 bases, with 8 bases spanning the gap. Germline CDR1 and CDR2: LNHDA and SQIVND (reference sequence). The CDR3 sequence: CASSMVGYTEAFF. The CDR3 bases are TGTGCCAGTAGTATGGTGGGGTACACTGAAGCTTTCTTT.

In this sample, this clonotype turned up many times. The chain combines TRBV5-6 with TRBJ1-5; D is perhaps TRBD1 (6 bases). Between the trimmed V and J ends, which lost 3 bases and 2 bases, there was a span of 9 bases. The CDR3 contains 14 residues. Germline V CDR1 and CDR2: SGHDT, YYEEEE. CDR3 sequence reads: CASSSWGRNQPQHF. CDR3 nucleotides: TGTGCCAGCAGCTCTTGGGGGCGCAATCAGCCCCAGCATTTT.

This clonotype was detected ten times or more. The chain has TRBV27 and TRBJ2-1; 11 bases agree with TRBD2. The CDR3 covers 14 residues. Losses at the gene ends were 7 bases for V and 7 bases for J; bases not matched to a gene: 6. Germline values: CDR1 MNHEY, CDR2 SMNVEV (reference sequence). CDR3 coding DNA: TGTGCCAGCAATCTAGCGGGGGGCCATAATGAGCAGTTCTTC. Translating it yields CASNLAGGHNEQFF.

Comments on this clonotype: Being one base from a much bigger clone, this may be a read error. The V gene is TRBV9, the J gene TRBJ1-1; D unclear. With 3 bases removed from V and 5 bases from J, the gap between germline ends came to 14 bases. The length of the CDR3 is 14 residues. Germline loops: CDR1 SGDLS, CDR2 YYNGEE. CDR3: CASSAQTLGTEAFF. In nucleotides, the CDR3 is TGTGCCAGCAGCGCCCAGACGCTTGGGACTGAAGCTTTCTTT.

This clonotype was picked up many times. The chain is built from TRBV7-6 and TRBJ2-7; no clear D. Germline-derived CDR1 and CDR2 are SGHVS and FNYEAQ. Trimming shortened V by 5 bases and J by 6 bases, and 14 bases separated the two germline ends. The CDR3 spans 13 residues. CDR3 sequence: CASSQLRASEQYF. CDR3 DNA sequence: TGTGCCAGCAGCCAACTAAGGGCCAGCGAGCAGTACTTC.

The table lists this clonotype with many counts. The rearrangement uses TRBV27 and TRBJ2-3; 7 bases match TRBD2. CDR3 size: 14 residues. The trim removed 1 base at V and 5 bases at J, leaving 3 bases unmatched. CDR1 and CDR2 from the germline V gene are MNHEY and SMNVEV (reference sequence). The DNA for the CDR3 is TGTGCCAGCAGTTTATGGGGGGGGGAAGATACGCAGTATTTT. Translating gives CASSLWGGEDTQYF.

Ten or more counts support this clonotype. The rearrangement uses TRBV5-1 and TRBJ1-4; D call uncertain. The CDR3 sequence is 15 residues long. In germline, CDR1 is SGHRS, CDR2 YFSETQ. The germline V and J ends were trimmed by 0 bases and 7 bases, with 13 bases remaining between them. DNA of the CDR3: TGCGCCAGCAGCTTGGGTGGCAGTTACCGTGAAAAACTGTTTTTT. Encoded protein: CASSLGGSYREKLFF. Full variable domain (outside the CDR3, taken from reference TRBV5-1 and TRBJ1-4): KAGVTQTPRYLIKTRGQQVTLSCSPISGHRSVSWYQQTPGQGLQFLFEYFSETQRNKGNFPGRFSGRQFSNSRSEMNVSTLELGDSALYLCASSLGGSYREKLFFGSGTQLSVL.

Ten or more counts support this clonotype. V usage is TRBV5-1 and J usage is TRBJ1-6; maybe TRBD1 (5 bases). CDR1 SGHRS and CDR2 YFSETQ come from the germline V gene. This CDR3 contains 15 residues. V lost 0 bases to trimming and J lost 13 bases, with 17 bases between them. This chain's CDR3 is CASSLEGDSLQPLHF. The CDR3 nucleotides are TGCGCCAGCAGCTTGGAAGGAGACAGCCTTCAGCCCCTCCACTTT.

Many counts were recorded for this clonotype. The chain is built from TRBV27 and TRBJ1-5; TRBD1 agrees at 7 bases. The germline V gene encodes CDR1 MNHEY and CDR2 SMNVEV (reference sequence). Trimming took 6 bases from V and 6 from J; bases not matched to a gene: 8. This CDR3 region has 14 residues. CDR3 nucleotide sequence: TGTGCCAGCAGCCAGGGACAGACTCGTCAGCCCCAGCATTTT. Protein product: CASSQGQTRQPQHF.

This clonotype was detected ten times or more. This rearrangement joins TRBV9 to TRBJ2-3; D call uncertain. The ends were cut back, 1 base at V and 2 bases at J, with 11 bases in the middle. The CDR3 has 15 residues. Germline V lookup: CDR1 SGDLS, CDR2 YYNGEE. CDR3 in DNA: TGTGCCAGCAGCGTAATGGGGATCTACACAGATACGCAGTATTTT. It translates to CASSVMGIYTDTQYF.

In its sample, this clonotype is medium-sized. The rearrangement links TRBV20-1 to TRBJ1-5, with D unclear. The germline V gene encodes CDR1 DFQATT and CDR2 SNEGSKA (reference sequence). Trimming removed 3 bases from V and 0 bases from J, with 21 bases in between. This CDR3 region has 18 residues. The CDR3 reads CSASRGTPGAYSNQPQHF. CDR3 in DNA: TGCAGTGCTAGTCGCGGAACCCCTGGCGCCTATAGCAATCAGCCCCAGCATTTT.

In this sample, this clonotype turned up many times. The chain has TRBV7-9 and TRBJ2-5; a possible D gene is TRBD2 (6 bases). The CDR3 runs to 15 residues. The germline gives CDR1 SEHNR, CDR2 FQNEAQ (reference sequence). Trimming stripped 5 bases from V and 5 bases from J, with 18 bases between. CDR3 amino acids: CASSLTLGGWETQYF. CDR3 DNA: TGTGCCAGCAGCCTTACACTCGGGGGTTGGGAGACCCAGTACTTC.

There are a few counts of this clonotype. At one end, the junction sequence differs from germline, possibly due to a read error. The CDR3 nucleotides are TGTGCCAGCAGCTTAGAGGTCGGAAATCAGCCCCAGAATTTT. It translates to CASSLEVGNQPQNF. V gene TRBV7-8 combines with J gene TRBJ1-5; D is unresolved. The germline CDR1 and CDR2 sequences are SGHVS and FQNEAQ. The CDR3 runs to 14 residues.

This clonotype was found many times. Here the CDR3 DNA reads TGTGCCATCAGTGAGTCGTGGGGGCATCAAGAGACCCAGTACTTC. Translated, it gives CAISESWGHQETQYF. J is TRBJ2-5 and V is TRBV10-3; D might be TRBD1 (6 bases). V was cut by 0 bases and J by 2 bases, with 10 bases left in between. This CDR3 contains 15 residues. CDR1 is ENHRY and CDR2 is SYGVKD in the germline V gene.

Details on this clonotype: A much larger clone lies one base from this, so it may be a read error. This chain links TRBV7-3 with TRBJ1-1; D call uncertain. This CDR3 is built from 12 residues. The germline V gene encodes CDR1 SGHTA and CDR2 FQGTGA. Trimming took off 5 bases at V and 7 bases at J, with 11 bases between the two ends. CDR3 amino acids: CASSQKWNEAFF. The CDR3 DNA reads TGTGCCAGCAGCCAAAAGTGGAATGAAGCTTTCTTT. Full variable domain (rest looked up from reference TRBV7-3 and TRBJ1-1): GAGVSQTPSNKVTEKGKYVELRCDPISGHTALYWYRQSLGQGPEFLIYFQGTGAADDSGLPNDRFFAVRPEGSVSTLKIQRTERGDSAVYLCASSQKWNEAFFGQGTRLTVV.

This clonotype came up many times. The J gene is TRBJ2-5, the V gene TRBV29-1; perhaps TRBD2 as D (6 bases). Trimming shortened V by 3 bases and J by 5 bases, and 16 bases separated the two germline ends. This CDR3 is built from 14 residues. Germline-derived CDR1 and CDR2 are SQVTM and ANQGSEA. CDR3 loop: CSVDRLGVLETQYF. CDR3 DNA sequence: TGCAGCGTTGATAGACTAGGGGTTTTGGAGACCCAGTACTTC. Variable domain in full (rest from reference TRBV29-1 and TRBJ2-5): SAVISQKPSRDICQRGTSLTIQCQVDSQVTMMFWYRQQPGQSLTLIATANQGSEATYESGFVIDKFPISRPNLTFSTLTVSNMSPEDSSIYLCSVDRLGVLETQYFGPGTRLLVL.